The clone carrying this TCR beta chain has only a few counts. The antigen is undetermined. TCRdb analysed the 5' RACE reads with MiXCR anew, one entry per CDR3 protein. The data contain 450,000 or so distinct CDR3 sequences, roughly 20% of them singletons. The data were taken from a study of identical twins. CDR1 is KGHSH, CDR2 LQKENI, per germline. CDR3 length: 16 residues. The germline V and J ends were trimmed by 3 bases and 7 bases, with 16 bases remaining between them. Study results and caveats: Analyses based on zero insertions could be partly confounded by invariant MAIT and iNKT cells. For out-of-frame alpha sequences shared by twins, low generation probability was in excess. Findings depended on cross-sectional statistics rather than tracking the same donors. While abundant cord blood beta clonotypes carried fewer insertions, memory repertoires showed no such pattern.

The source is a man in his forties or fifties in good health. Input material: naive T cells sorted from blood. J is TRBJ1-6 and V is TRBV18; D not resolved. CDR3 sequence (DNA): TGTGCCAGCTCACCGACCCTTACCGGGGTCAATTCACCCCTCCACTTT. Translation gives CASSPTLTGVNSPLHF. Filled out from reference TRBV18 and TRBJ1-6, the complete variable domain reads NAGVMQNPRHLVRRRGQEARLRCSPMKGHSHVYWYRQLPEEGLKFMVYLQKENIIDESGMPKERFSAEFPKEGPSILRIQQVVRGDSAAYFCASSPTLTGVNSPLHFGNGTRLTVT.